The rows below give T cell receptor beta chains drawn from one sample of a study of identical twins. TCRdb fed the 5' RACE reads into MiXCR, producing one record per CDR3 protein. The table has about 790,000 distinct CDR3 sequences, about 20% seen once. The same specimen was also included in a second study, on T cells expressing NK-cell markers.

The sample comprised PBMCs. The receptors originated from a young woman in good health. The CDR3 runs from the conserved cysteine through the conserved F or W. A D gene is named only where the DNA matches it firmly. Clone size is given for some rows only: seen once, a few or many times, or a class if the clone is expanded.

v_gene: TRBV11-2; j_gene: TRBJ2-7; d_gene: -; abundance: -; CDR3nt: TGTGCCAGCAGCTACAGACATGTTCTTAGCGAGCAGTACTTC; CDR3aa: CASSYRHVLSEQYF
v_gene: TRBV12-3/TRBV12-4; j_gene: TRBJ1-1; d_gene: -; abundance: -; CDR3nt: TGTGCCAGCAGTCCCACTTTTTGGGAAGCTTTCTTT; CDR3aa: CASSPTFWEAFF
v_gene: TRBV6-1; j_gene: TRBJ2-7; d_gene: -; abundance: -; CDR3nt: TGTGCCAGCAGCCCTTTTACCCTGAGCTCCTACGAGCAGTACTTC; CDR3aa: CASSPFTLSSYEQYF
v_gene: TRBV9; j_gene: TRBJ1-1; d_gene: TRBD1; abundance: few; CDR3nt: TGTGCCAGCAGCGGGAGACAGGGGAACACTGAAGCTTTCTTT; CDR3aa: CASSGRQGNTEAFF
v_gene: TRBV12-3/TRBV12-4; j_gene: TRBJ1-1; d_gene: -; abundance: few; CDR3nt: TGTGCCAGCAGTTTCGTCGGATCGGCCGGGGCGACTTTCTTT; CDR3aa: CASSFVGSAGATFF
v_gene: TRBV7-9; j_gene: TRBJ2-1; d_gene: TRBD2; abundance: -; CDR3nt: TGTGCCAGCAGCCCAGAAATAGGACTAGCCTCCTACAATGAGCAGTTCTTC; CDR3aa: CASSPEIGLASYNEQFF
v_gene: TRBV5-6; j_gene: TRBJ1-2; d_gene: -; abundance: few; CDR3nt: TGTGCCAGCAGCTTGGCCTACACCTTC; CDR3aa: CASSLAYTF
v_gene: TRBV10-3; j_gene: TRBJ2-7; d_gene: -; abundance: many; CDR3nt: TGTGCCACGAAGAATAAAATGGGCTACGAGCAGTACTTC; CDR3aa: CATKNKMGYEQYF
v_gene: TRBV7-2; j_gene: TRBJ2-3; d_gene: TRBD2; abundance: -; CDR3nt: TGTGCCAGCAGCACACAAAGCGGGGCCATAGATACGCAGTATTTT; CDR3aa: CASSTQSGAIDTQYF
v_gene: TRBV29-1; j_gene: TRBJ2-1; d_gene: -; abundance: -; CDR3nt: TGCAGCGGGCCAGGGAACAGCTACAATGAGCAGTTCTTC; CDR3aa: CSGPGNSYNEQFF
v_gene: TRBV7-8; j_gene: TRBJ1-2; d_gene: TRBD1; abundance: many; CDR3nt: TGTGCCAGCAGCAGGACAGGGTCTAACTATGGCTACACCTTC; CDR3aa: CASSRTGSNYGYTF
v_gene: TRBV27; j_gene: TRBJ2-1; d_gene: -; abundance: -; CDR3nt: TGTGCCAGCAGGCCGACTCGATACAATGAGCAGTTCTTC; CDR3aa: CASRPTRYNEQFF
v_gene: TRBV24-1; j_gene: TRBJ2-5; d_gene: -; abundance: -; CDR3nt: TGTGCCACCAGTGACCCGGACTATGGAGAGACCCAGTACTTC; CDR3aa: CATSDPDYGETQYF
v_gene: TRBV15; j_gene: TRBJ2-7; d_gene: TRBD1; abundance: few; CDR3nt: TGTGCCACCAGCAGAGGGGACAGGCCCTACGAGCAGTACTTC; CDR3aa: CATSRGDRPYEQYF
v_gene: TRBV5-6; j_gene: TRBJ2-2; d_gene: -; abundance: few; CDR3nt: TGTGCCAGCAGCTTGCCCCGGCAGAACACCGGGGAGCTGTTTTTT; CDR3aa: CASSLPRQNTGELFF
v_gene: TRBV12-3/TRBV12-4; j_gene: TRBJ2-3; d_gene: -; abundance: -; CDR3nt: TGTGCCAGCAGTTTGACAGCGAGGGGGGATACGCAGTATTTT; CDR3aa: CASSLTARGDTQYF